The text below deals with one TCR beta chain. Unmatched junction bases numbered 5, after V lost 3 bases and J lost 8 bases. This CDR3 contains 14 residues. Germline lookup yields CDR1 MNHEY and CDR2 SMNVEV (reference sequence). These data belong to a study of blood T cell repertoires in COVID-19. Study context: Researchers got acute and convalescent COVID-19 samples from the United States, Italy and Spain. Nucleic acid was either cDNA or gDNA, and it came from T cells, B-cell-depleted T cells, or PBMCs.

The data were produced by immunoSEQ multiplex PCR, yet TCRdb's version contains in-frame clones alone and is incomplete. The table has 300,000 to 350,000 clones, about 85% seen once. The source material was peripheral blood. The gene calls are TRBV27 and TRBJ1-5; 9 bases are a match to TRBD1. The receptor comes from a man aged 18 to 30 with active or convalescent COVID-19. In DNA, the CDR3 is TGTGCCAGCAGTTTTACAGGGGGCGCAAAGCCCCAGCATTTT. Translated: CASSFTGGAKPQHF.